This T cell receptor (beta chain) was found in a study of blood T cell repertoires in COVID-19. Whole-study context: T cells, B-cell-depleted T cells, or PBMCs supplied cDNA or gDNA.

Between the trimmed V and J ends, which lost 3 bases and 2 bases, there was a span of 11 bases. The CDR3 has 14 residues. Germline V CDR1 and CDR2: ENHRY, SYGVKD. Per the authors' pipeline: Cell counts per sample came from amplifying reference gene primers. Measured with immunoSEQ multiplex PCR; TCRdb has only the in-frame clones, and not every one. The DNA was the basis for D and trimming; V, J and clone size are from that table. The sample yields tens of thousands of clones, about nine tenths seen once. The chain carries TRBV10-3 and TRBJ2-7; D is perhaps TRBD1 (6 bases). The sample was peripheral blood. The sequence was obtained from a male donor with acute or convalescent COVID-19. This CDR3 is CAISDRGRTYEQYF. In DNA form, the CDR3 reads TGTGCCATCAGTGACAGGGGAAGGACCTACGAGCAGTACTTC.